A single count supports the clone carrying this T cell receptor (beta chain). V gave up 4 bases and J gave up 6 bases; unmatched junction bases: 6. The CDR3 length is 13 residues. Per germline, CDR1 ENHRY and CDR2 SYGVKD. The data originate from a study of blood T cell repertoires in COVID-19. Across the study: PBMCs, B-cell-depleted T cells, or T cells were the source of the cDNA or gDNA that made up the material.

Some clones are missing from TCRdb's copy, which holds only in-frame ones; the method was immunoSEQ multiplex PCR. The profile shows a few hundred thousand clones, approximately 80% of them singletons. V and J are TRBV10-3 and TRBJ2-7, with 7 bases identical to TRBD1. The sequence derives from a woman in her late teens or twenties with acute or convalescent COVID-19. The sequencing sample was made of peripheral blood. CDR3 sequence: CAISGSRDSEQYF. CDR3 bases: TGTGCCATCAGTGGTTCCCGGGACAGCGAGCAGTACTTC.